Listed below are T cell receptor beta chains from one sample, sequenced in a study of shared clonotypes between healthy human individuals. TCRdb's copy holds only in-frame clones and misses some; the assay was immunoSEQ multiplex PCR. The table records under 1,100,000 clones, about 80% of them present only once. The sequencing sample was made of memory CD4+ T cells sorted from blood. Receptors originate from a man aged 18-30 years in good health. The CDR3 runs from the conserved cysteine through the conserved F or W. Fields, in order: J gene, clone size, D gene, V gene, CDR3 protein, CDR3 DNA. D genes are given only for firm matches. Size values are once, few and many counts, or a class for expanded clones, and some rows have none.

j_gene: TRBJ2-1
abundance: .
d_gene: .
v_gene: TRBV5-6
CDR3aa: CASARVGASSYNEQFF
CDR3nt: TGTGCCAGCGCTCGGGTGGGGGCGAGCTCCTACAATGAGCAGTTCTTC

j_gene: TRBJ2-3
abundance: .
d_gene: TRBD1
v_gene: TRBV5-1
CDR3aa: CASSPDRVGDTQYF
CDR3nt: TGCGCCAGCAGCCCGGACAGGGTCGGGGATACGCAGTATTTT

j_gene: TRBJ2-7
abundance: .
d_gene: .
v_gene: TRBV5-4
CDR3aa: CASSLGDTYEQYF
CDR3nt: TGTGCCAGCAGCTTAGGCGACACCTACGAGCAGTACTTC

j_gene: TRBJ2-5
abundance: .
d_gene: .
v_gene: TRBV7-8
CDR3aa: CASSFIRGAQETQYF
CDR3nt: TGTGCCAGCAGCTTTATACGCGGGGCCCAAGAGACCCAGTACTTC

j_gene: TRBJ2-7
abundance: .
d_gene: TRBD1
v_gene: TRBV18
CDR3aa: CASSRDSQSYEQYF
CDR3nt: TGTGCCAGCTCAAGGGACAGTCAGTCCTACGAGCAGTACTTC

j_gene: TRBJ2-1
abundance: once
d_gene: TRBD2
v_gene: TRBV4-3
CDR3aa: CASSQEGSGTEQFF
CDR3nt: TGCGCCAGCAGCCAAGAAGGTAGCGGGACTGAGCAGTTCTTC

j_gene: TRBJ1-3
abundance: .
d_gene: .
v_gene: TRBV19
CDR3aa: CASSSNSGNTIYF
CDR3nt: TGTGCCAGTAGTAGTAACAGCGGGAACACCATATATTTT

j_gene: TRBJ1-4
abundance: .
d_gene: .
v_gene: TRBV7-9
CDR3aa: CASSPQSATNEKLFF
CDR3nt: TGTGCCAGCAGCCCACAGAGCGCAACTAATGAAAAACTGTTTTTT

j_gene: TRBJ1-3
abundance: .
d_gene: .
v_gene: TRBV6-1
CDR3aa: CASSEGTAGNTIYF
CDR3nt: TGTGCCAGCAGTGAAGGGACGGCTGGAAACACCATATATTTT

j_gene: TRBJ2-5
abundance: .
d_gene: TRBD1
v_gene: TRBV9
CDR3aa: CASSEGTGARETQYF
CDR3nt: TGTGCCAGCAGCGAGGGGACAGGGGCTAGAGAGACCCAGTACTTC

j_gene: TRBJ1-3
abundance: many
d_gene: TRBD1
v_gene: TRBV6-1
CDR3aa: CASSPGGSGNTIYF
CDR3nt: TGTGCCAGCAGTCCAGGGGGATCTGGAAACACCATATATTTT

j_gene: TRBJ2-7
abundance: .
d_gene: TRBD1
v_gene: TRBV12-5
CDR3aa: CASGKGTGSYEQYF
CDR3nt: TGTGCTAGTGGTAAAGGGACAGGGTCCTACGAGCAGTACTTC

j_gene: TRBJ2-6
abundance: .
d_gene: TRBD1
v_gene: TRBV19
CDR3aa: CATGQGQTGANVLTF
CDR3nt: TGTGCCACTGGACAGGGCCAAACTGGGGCCAACGTCCTGACTTTC

j_gene: TRBJ2-5
abundance: .
d_gene: TRBD1
v_gene: TRBV7-2
CDR3aa: CASSLVRGHRETQYF
CDR3nt: TGTGCCAGCAGCCTGGTCAGGGGGCATCGGGAGACCCAGTACTTC

j_gene: TRBJ1-6
abundance: .
d_gene: .
v_gene: TRBV6-4
CDR3aa: CASTRGGSRPYYNSPLHF
CDR3nt: TGTGCCAGCACCCGAGGGGGGAGTCGGCCCTACTATAATTCACCCCTCCACTTT

j_gene: TRBJ2-6
abundance: .
d_gene: .
v_gene: TRBV19
CDR3aa: CASSIRQASSGANVLTF
CDR3nt: TGTGCCAGTAGTATTCGACAGGCCAGCTCTGGGGCCAACGTCCTGACTTTC

j_gene: TRBJ2-1
abundance: once
d_gene: .
v_gene: TRBV7-9
CDR3aa: CASSSDSRSSYNEQFF
CDR3nt: TGTGCCAGCAGCTCGGACAGCCGAAGCTCCTACAATGAGCAGTTCTTC

j_gene: TRBJ1-2
abundance: .
d_gene: .
v_gene: TRBV27
CDR3aa: CASSTGMGGYTF
CDR3nt: TGTGCCAGCAGCACAGGGATGGGTGGCTACACCTTC